What follows are 20 T cell receptor beta chains derived from one specimen sequenced in a study of blood T cell repertoires in COVID-19. The table came from immunoSEQ multiplex PCR; TCRdb's copy has only in-frame clones and leaves some out. The data contain roughly 260,000 clones, about 91% of them seen just once; the ten biggest clones take up approximately 2.5%. Input material: peripheral blood. All receptors come from a person aged 18 to 35 with COVID-19, enrolled during active disease.

The V gene is TRBV9, the J gene TRBJ2-7; 7 positions match TRBD2. The CDR3 spans 14 residues. Looked up from germline, CDR1 is SGDLS and CDR2 is YYNGEE. J lost 7 bases, V lost 4 bases, and 11 bases had no gene match. CDR3 DNA sequence: TGTGCCAGCAGCCCGGGACTACCATTCGAGGAGCAGTACTTC. This gives the protein CASSPGLPFEEQYF.

The chain has TRBV7-2 and TRBJ1-1; TRBD1 is a possible D gene (6 bases). The CDR3 length is 14 residues. V dropped 6 bases and J dropped 0 bases, with 11 bases sitting between them. Germline assignment: CDR1 SGHTA and CDR2 FQGNSA. DNA for the CDR3: TGTGCCAGCAGTCAACAGGGTATGAACACTGAAGCTTTCTTT. Its translation: CASSQQGMNTEAFF. The full variable domain, with the rest looked up from reference TRBV7-2 and TRBJ1-1, is GAGVSQSPSNKVTEKGKDVELRCDPISGHTALYWYRQSLGQGLEFLIYFQGNSAPDKSGLPSDRFSAERTGGSVSTLTIQRTQQEDSAVYLCASSQQGMNTEAFFGQGTRLTVV.

This chain links TRBV10-3 with TRBJ2-5; 9 bases are a match to TRBD1. From germline, CDR1 is ENHRY and CDR2 SYGVKD. Trimming took 8 bases from V and 5 from J; bases not matched to a gene: 6. CDR3 length: 13 amino acids. This CDR3 is CAIRDRESETQYF. CDR3 DNA: TGTGCCATCCGGGACAGGGAAAGTGAGACCCAGTACTTC.

This clone is a singleton in its sample. This sequence joins TRBV2 and TRBJ1-2; D gene ambiguous. Germline CDR1 reads SNHLY; CDR2 reads FYNNEI. Trimming pared 10 bases from V and 3 bases from J, leaving 15 bases between. The length of the CDR3 is 13 residues. The CDR3 DNA follows: TGTGCCACGAAGGCCAGCGTCGACTATGGCTACACCTTC. Translated, it gives CATKASVDYGYTF.

V usage is TRBV27 and J usage is TRBJ1-2; the D gene is possibly TRBD1 (5 bases). Germline CDR1 and CDR2: MNHEY and SMNVEV (reference sequence). Between the trimmed V and J ends, which lost 4 bases and 1 base, there was a span of 13 bases. The CDR3 has 15 amino acids. CDR3 region: CASSSFRVGNYGYTF. In nucleotides, the CDR3 is TGTGCCAGCAGTTCGTTCAGGGTCGGTAACTATGGCTACACCTTC.

This clone was seen a single time. Distinct nucleotide sequences in the sample also encode this CDR3. The J gene is TRBJ2-7, the V gene TRBV27; 7 bases are a match to TRBD2. The CDR3 length is 12 residues. Trimming cost V 6 bases and J 3 bases; bases outside gene matches: 2. The V gene's germline CDR1 is MNHEY and CDR2 SMNVEV (reference sequence). CDR3 coding DNA: TGTGCCAGCAGCCCGGGGGGCTACGAGCAGTACTTC. This gives the protein CASSPGGYEQYF.

The chain links TRBV27 to TRBJ1-5; TRBD1 aligns across 9 bases. CDR3 length: 16 residues. Losses at the gene ends were 6 bases for V and 1 base for J; bases not matched to a gene: 7. CDR1 and CDR2 from the germline V gene are MNHEY and SMNVEV (reference sequence). CDR3 nucleotides: TGTGCCAGCAGAAGGAGACAGGGGGTAAGCAATCAGCCCCAGCATTTT. This codes for CASRRRQGVSNQPQHF.

This clone has just a few counts. V is TRBV25-1 and J is TRBJ2-5; 12 bases agree with TRBD1. The CDR3 totals 16 residues. Germline CDR1 MGHDK, CDR2 SYGVNS. J was trimmed by 5 bases and V by 4 bases; bases with no gene match: 8. This CDR3 is CASSGTGTGGNETQYF. For the CDR3, the DNA is TGTGCCAGCAGTGGAACCGGGACAGGGGGCAACGAGACCCAGTACTTC.

The rearrangement uses TRBV10-3 and TRBJ2-2, with unresolved D. Germline V lookup: CDR1 ENHRY, CDR2 SYGVKD. Trimming left V 3 bases short and J 7 bases short, with 9 bases between. The CDR3 is 13 amino acids. This chain's CDR3 is CAISDPPSGELFF. CDR3 in DNA: TGTGCCATCAGTGACCCCCCTAGCGGGGAGCTGTTTTTT.

The chain carries TRBV6-6 and TRBJ2-7; D perhaps matches TRBD1 (6 bases). The V gene's germline CDR1 is MNHNY and CDR2 SVGAGI (reference sequence). CDR3 length equals 13 residues. Trimming left V 7 bases short and J 7 bases short, with 17 bases between. CDR3 loop: CASTKGQRREQYF. The CDR3 region has the DNA TGTGCCAGCACCAAGGGACAAAGACGGGAGCAGTACTTC.

The V gene is TRBV5-1, the J gene TRBJ2-5; maybe TRBD2 (5 bases). V lost 4 bases and J lost 4, with 11 bases in between. From germline, CDR1 is SGHRS and CDR2 YFSETQ. The CDR3 sequence is 13 residues long. CDR3 nucleotide sequence: TGCGCCAGCAGCCCCGGACTGCGAGAGACCCAGTACTTC. This codes for CASSPGLRETQYF.

The chain recombines TRBV19 with TRBJ2-1; 8 bases align to TRBD2. Germline CDR1 reads LNHDA; CDR2 reads SQIVND (reference sequence). This CDR3 region has 14 residues. J was trimmed by 9 bases and V by 2 bases; bases with no gene match: 6. This CDR3 is CASSISGSFTEQFF. The CDR3 coding sequence is TGTGCCAGTAGTATAAGCGGGAGTTTTACTGAGCAGTTCTTC.

This chain uses TRBV4-1 with TRBJ2-7; D is undetermined. The CDR3 contains 15 residues. Germline CDR1 is MGHRA and CDR2 is YSYEKL. Trimming pared 5 bases from V and 5 bases from J, leaving 19 bases between. CDR3 residues: CASSYHQRDLNEQYF. CDR3 bases: TGCGCCAGCAGCTATCACCAGCGCGACCTAAACGAGCAGTACTTC.

J is TRBJ2-7 and V is TRBV7-2; D may be TRBD1 (5 bases). Deletions cut 6 bases from V and 4 bases from J, with 13 bases between. The germline gives CDR1 SGHTA, CDR2 FQGNSA. CDR3 length equals 13 residues. The CDR3 is CASSYRQGYEQYF. As DNA, the CDR3 is TGTGCCAGCAGTTATCGGCAGGGTTACGAGCAGTACTTC. Looking up the rest from reference TRBV7-2 and TRBJ2-7 gives the full variable domain: GAGVSQSPSNKVTEKGKDVELRCDPISGHTALYWYRQSLGQGLEFLIYFQGNSAPDKSGLPSDRFSAERTGGSVSTLTIQRTQQEDSAVYLCASSYRQGYEQYFGPGTRLTVT.

J is TRBJ1-1 and V is TRBV29-1; TRBD1 aligns across 7 bases. V trimming: 2 bases; J trimming: 4 bases; junction bases outside the gene matches: 13. This CDR3 has 16 amino acids. Per the germline V gene, CDR1 is SQVTM and CDR2 is ANQGSEA. The CDR3 loop is CSVERAMTGRATEAFF. The CDR3 DNA reads TGCAGCGTTGAACGTGCGATGACAGGGCGCGCCACTGAAGCTTTCTTT.

J is TRBJ2-3 and V is TRBV9; 15 bases are a match to TRBD2. The CDR3 length is 16 residues. Trimming took 3 bases from V and 5 from J; bases not matched to a gene: 4. CDR1 and CDR2 (germline): SGDLS, YYNGEE. The CDR3 region has the DNA TGTGCCAGCAGCGAGCGGACTAGCGGGGGGGGAGATACGCAGTATTTT. Protein: CASSERTSGGGDTQYF.

The chain is built from TRBV7-2 and TRBJ2-7, with D possibly being TRBD2 (5 bases). The V end lost 1 base, the J end lost 3 bases, and 7 bases lay between the germline ends. This CDR3 has 13 amino acids. Germline assignment: CDR1 SGHTA and CDR2 FQGNSA. The CDR3 bases are TGTGCCAGCAGCTTAGTACGGGGCTACGAGCAGTACTTC. It translates to CASSLVRGYEQYF.

The chain carries TRBV6-2 or TRBV6-3 and TRBJ2-7, with TRBD2 identical over 9 bases. The CDR3 runs to 18 residues. After removal of 1 base from V and 1 base from J, the junction contained 11 bases not matched to a gene. Germline V gene data show CDR1 as MNHEY and CDR2 as SVGEGT. DNA of the CDR3: TGTGCCAGCAGTTACTATGGACTAGCGCCTCAGGGGTCCTACGAGCAGTACTTC. Its translation: CASSYYGLAPQGSYEQYF.

This chain connects TRBV19 to TRBJ2-4; no clear D gene. This CDR3 has 13 amino acids. Germline values: CDR1 LNHDA, CDR2 SQIVND (reference sequence). V gave up 8 bases and J gave up 8 bases, with 16 bases separating them. The CDR3 nucleotides read TGTGCCAGTTCGCCTACTAAGTCGGACATTCAGTACTTC. Its translation is CASSPTKSDIQYF.

This clone was picked up one time. The chain joins TRBV7-2 to TRBJ2-7; D is possibly TRBD1 (6 bases). Between the trimmed V and J ends, which lost 4 bases and 3 bases, there was a span of 13 bases. Per germline, CDR1 SGHTA and CDR2 FQGNSA. The CDR3 has 14 amino acids. The chain's CDR3 is CASSSGQIFYEQYF. Here the CDR3 DNA reads TGTGCCAGCAGCTCTGGACAGATTTTCTACGAGCAGTACTTC.